These 28 T cell receptor beta chains were sequenced from one sample in a study of cytomegalovirus exposure and HLA in healthy donors (dated by TCRdb to the late 2010s). Libraries were constructed by the immunoSEQ multiplex PCR assay. For the multiplex PCR, a mixture combining 60 forward primers for TCR Vbeta segments and 13 reverse primers for TCR Jbeta segments was used. TCRdb stores this immuneACCESS table with in-frame sequences only. Part of the clones is absent; in the studies checked, under half of the shortfall reflects unresolved V genes, and no reason is known for the rest. This sample comprises roughly 140,000 clones, nearly 80% of them detected only once. The ten largest clones add up to 3% of the sample. Sequenced material: PBMCs. These receptors all come from a man aged 35 to 55 in good health and CMV-seropositive.

The chain is built from TRBV7-8 and TRBJ1-5; the match to TRBD1 covers 10 bases. CDR3 length: 16 residues. Losses at the gene ends were 5 bases for V and 4 bases for J; bases not matched to a gene: 8. CDR1 and CDR2 (germline): SGHVS, FQNEAQ. Here the CDR3 DNA reads TGTGCCAGCAGCAAAGACGACAGGGGGCCGAATCAGCCCCAGCATTTT. Its translation is CASSKDDRGPNQPQHF.

CDR3 region: CASAGTDRGGYGYTF. The CDR3 DNA is TGTGCCAGCGCTGGGACGGACAGGGGTGGCTATGGCTACACCTTC. This rearrangement joins TRBV6-1 to TRBJ1-2; 9 nucleotides agree with TRBD1. V dropped 8 bases and J dropped 4; count of bases not matched to a gene: 11. The CDR3 loop spans 15 amino acids. The germline CDR1 and CDR2 sequences are MNHNS and SASEGT.

Comments on this clone: At the DNA level, this CDR3 is encoded by other sequences in the same sample as well. The V and J genes are TRBV27 and TRBJ2-3, with D possibly being TRBD1 (6 bases). The ends were cut back, 3 bases at V and 1 base at J, with 11 bases in the middle. CDR1 MNHEY and CDR2 SMNVEV come from the germline V gene (reference sequence). The CDR3 sequence is 15 residues long. CDR3 nucleotides: TGTGCCAGCAGTTTGGCAGGGGCTGGCACAGATACGCAGTATTTT. Amino acid sequence: CASSLAGAGTDTQYF.

The sample holds one count of this clone. V is TRBV5-1 and J is TRBJ1-2, with D unresolved. The CDR3 is 12 residues long. The V gene's germline CDR1 is SGHRS and CDR2 YFSETQ. The V gene lost 0 bases and the J gene lost 4 bases, with 4 bases spanning the gap. This CDR3 reads CASSLDSYGYTF. The CDR3 coding sequence is TGCGCCAGCAGCTTGGACTCCTATGGCTACACCTTC.

The chain couples TRBV4-1 to TRBJ2-1, with 9 bases aligning to TRBD2. V gave up 1 base and J gave up 7 bases; unmatched junction bases: 11. The V gene's germline CDR1 is MGHRA and CDR2 YSYEKL. The CDR3 has 17 amino acids. CDR3 DNA: TGCGCCAGCAGCCAAGGGCCCCATAGCGGGGGCGGGAATGAGCAGTTCTTC. Protein product: CASSQGPHSGGGNEQFF.

The chain employs TRBV27 and TRBJ2-1; the D gene is possibly TRBD2 (5 bases). Trimming left V 8 bases short and J 0 bases short, with 14 bases between. This CDR3 is built from 15 residues. Germline CDR1 reads MNHEY; CDR2 reads SMNVEV (reference sequence). The CDR3 DNA follows: TGTGCCAGCGGGTTAGCGCTTAGCTCCTACAATGAGCAGTTCTTC. Its translation is CASGLALSSYNEQFF.

The chain carries TRBV30 and TRBJ2-2; D gene unclear. Trimming cost V 4 bases and J 2 bases, with 5 bases left between them. This CDR3 has 12 residues. The germline gives CDR1 GTSNPN, CDR2 SVGIG (reference sequence). CDR3 DNA: TGTGCCTGGAACTTAAACACCGGGGAGCTGTTTTTT. Its translation: CAWNLNTGELFF.

V gene TRBV5-1 combines with J gene TRBJ2-1; 13 bases agree with TRBD2. This CDR3 has 15 residues. With V trimmed by 3 bases and J by 9 bases, 6 bases remained unmatched. Germline V gives CDR1 SGHRS, CDR2 YFSETQ. The CDR3 is CASSSGLAGVPEQFF. The CDR3 coding sequence is TGCGCCAGCAGCTCCGGACTAGCGGGAGTTCCTGAGCAGTTCTTC.

V usage is TRBV5-1 and J usage is TRBJ2-3; 9 nucleotides line up with TRBD2. This CDR3 contains 15 residues. Per the germline V gene, CDR1 is SGHRS and CDR2 is YFSETQ. With V trimmed by 3 bases and J by 7 bases, 9 bases remained unmatched. The CDR3 loop reads CASSSTSGAGYTQYF. The CDR3 DNA is TGCGCCAGCAGCTCGACTAGCGGCGCTGGTTATACGCAGTATTTT.

The genes are TRBV5-4 and TRBJ1-1; D perhaps matches TRBD1 (5 bases). The germline V and J ends were trimmed by 4 bases and 2 bases, with 15 bases remaining between them. This CDR3 is 15 amino acids long. The germline gives CDR1 SGHNT, CDR2 YYREEE (reference sequence). For the CDR3, the DNA is TGTGCCAGCAGCAAAATTCAGGGAGGCAACACTGAAGCTTTCTTT. Encoded protein: CASSKIQGGNTEAFF.

This rearrangement joins TRBV27 to TRBJ2-1, with D maybe TRBD2 (6 bases). Between the trimmed V and J ends, which lost 7 bases and 0 bases, there was a span of 10 bases. Germline V lookup: CDR1 MNHEY, CDR2 SMNVEV (reference sequence). The CDR3 covers 14 residues. CDR3 sequence: CASKDYSSYNEQFF. The CDR3 DNA is TGTGCCAGCAAGGACTATTCCTCCTACAATGAGCAGTTCTTC.

The chain is built from TRBV7-6 and TRBJ2-1; 11 bases match TRBD2. The germline V gene encodes CDR1 SGHVS and CDR2 FNYEAQ. Trimming removed 1 base from V and 3 bases from J; junction bases left unmatched: 5. The CDR3 contains 17 residues. CDR3 bases: TGTGCCAGCAGCTTAGAGGCTAGCGGGAGGCACTACAATGAGCAGTTCTTC. It yields the protein CASSLEASGRHYNEQFF.

V is TRBV11-2 and J is TRBJ2-3, with a weak D call TRBD1 (6 bases). Per germline, CDR1 SGHAT and CDR2 FQNNGV. This CDR3 comprises 18 residues. Trimming left V 6 bases short and J 0 bases short, with 22 bases between. The CDR3 here is CASRSMARGRASTDTQYF. The CDR3 DNA is TGTGCCAGCAGGAGCATGGCGAGGGGGAGAGCTAGCACAGATACGCAGTATTTT.

The chain joins TRBV30 to TRBJ1-5, with D unresolved. Germline V gene sequence: CDR1 GTSNPN, CDR2 SVGIG (reference sequence). Trimming left V 2 bases short and J 5 bases short, with 16 bases between. CDR3 length: 15 amino acids. The CDR3 protein is CAWSKGSVRDQPQHF. The CDR3 nucleotides read TGTGCCTGGAGTAAAGGATCCGTGAGGGATCAGCCCCAGCATTTT.

V gene TRBV6-6 combines with J gene TRBJ2-7, with D perhaps matching TRBD2 (6 bases). This CDR3 contains 12 residues. CDR1 MNHNY and CDR2 SVGAGI come from the germline V gene (reference sequence). The CDR3 loop reads CATGSAGIEQYF. CDR3 DNA sequence: TGTGCGACCGGGAGTGCGGGAATCGAGCAGTACTTC.

The rearrangement links TRBV5-1 to TRBJ2-3, with D uncertain. The V gene's germline CDR1 is SGHRS and CDR2 YFSETQ. CDR3 length: 12 residues. With 4 bases removed from V and 5 bases from J, the gap between germline ends came to 8 bases. The CDR3 loop reads CASSPELDTQYF. Written as DNA, the CDR3 is TGCGCCAGCAGCCCCGAGTTAGATACGCAGTATTTT. The complete variable domain, with remaining parts taken from reference TRBV5-1 and TRBJ2-3, reads KAGVTQTPRYLIKTRGQQVTLSCSPISGHRSVSWYQQTPGQGLQFLFEYFSETQRNKGNFPGRFSGRQFSNSRSEMNVSTLELGDSALYLCASSPELDTQYFGPGTRLTVL.

The V call is TRBV29-1, the J call TRBJ2-1; 9 bases line up with TRBD1. The V gene's germline CDR1 is SQVTM and CDR2 ANQGSEA. CDR3 length: 13 residues. The CDR3 DNA sequence: TGCAGGTCGGGGACAGGGTATAACAATGAGCAGTTCTTC. Translating it yields CRSGTGYNNEQFF.

The chain is built from TRBV27 and TRBJ2-5; 16 bases are a match to TRBD2. Germline CDR1 and CDR2: MNHEY and SMNVEV (reference sequence). This CDR3 contains 16 residues. After removal of 5 bases from V and 5 bases from J, the junction contained 5 bases not matched to a gene. CDR3 sequence (DNA): TGTGCCAGCAGTCCGGGACTAGCGGGAGGGCCGGAGACCCAGTACTTC. Protein sequence: CASSPGLAGGPETQYF.

The V and J genes are TRBV15 and TRBJ1-5; D is ambiguous. This CDR3 has 15 residues. Germline V gives CDR1 LNHNV, CDR2 YYDKDF (reference sequence). Trimming left V 0 bases short and J 8 bases short, with 14 bases between. In DNA form, the CDR3 reads TGTGCCACCAGCAGAGATCTACACCCGGCGGAGCCCCAGCATTTT. This encodes CATSRDLHPAEPQHF.

V usage is TRBV28 and J usage is TRBJ2-1; D might be TRBD1 (5 bases). Germline V gene sequence: CDR1 MDHEN, CDR2 SYDVKM. With 3 bases removed from V and 3 bases from J, the gap between germline ends came to 6 bases. The CDR3 length is 13 residues. The CDR3 nucleotides are TGTGCCAGCAGTTTCCAGGGCTACAATGAGCAGTTCTTC. As protein: CASSFQGYNEQFF.

This chain connects TRBV7-2 to TRBJ1-4, with 7 bases matching TRBD1. This CDR3 comprises 14 residues. CDR1 is SGHTA and CDR2 is FQGNSA in the germline V gene. Germline trimming cut 5 bases from V and 7 bases from J; bases unmatched to any gene: 7. The CDR3 is CASSPTGPSEKLFF. The CDR3 DNA is TGTGCCAGCAGCCCGACAGGGCCCAGTGAAAAACTGTTTTTT.

This chain uses TRBV5-1 with TRBJ2-5; the match to TRBD1 covers 10 bases. The J segment lost 2 bases and the V segment lost 9 bases, leaving 4 bases of the junction unmatched. The CDR3 runs to 13 residues. Looked up from germline, CDR1 is SGHRS and CDR2 is YFSETQ. The CDR3 coding sequence is TGCGCCACCCGGACAGGGGGACAAGAGACCCAGTACTTC. Translating it yields CATRTGGQETQYF.

The chain couples TRBV18 to TRBJ2-2; D might be TRBD2 (6 bases). Germline CDR1 reads KGHSH; CDR2 reads LQKENI. The CDR3 extends over 16 amino acids. Deletions cut 8 bases from V and 7 bases from J, with 23 bases between. CDR3 sequence: CASRNRGTPKFGELFF. For the CDR3, the DNA is TGTGCCAGCCGTAACCGCGGGACTCCCAAATTCGGGGAGCTGTTTTTT.

The CDR3 region is CASRGHRAYTGELFF. The CDR3 DNA is TGTGCCAGCAGAGGGCACAGGGCTTATACCGGGGAGCTGTTTTTT. This chain connects TRBV28 to TRBJ2-2, with a possible D match to TRBD1 (6 bases). V lost 6 bases and J 5 bases, leaving 16 bases between the germline ends. Germline loops: CDR1 MDHEN, CDR2 SYDVKM. This CDR3 contains 15 residues. Full variable domain (outside the CDR3, taken from reference TRBV28 and TRBJ2-2): DVKVTQSSRYLVKRTGEKVFLECVQDMDHENMFWYRQDPGLGLRLIYFSYDVKMKEKGDIPEGYSVSREKKERFSLILESASTNQTSMYLCASRGHRAYTGELFFGEGSRLTVL.

This clone was picked up a small number of times. The rearrangement uses TRBV5-4 and TRBJ2-7; 7 bases fit TRBD2. V was clipped by 0 bases and J by 1 base; unmatched bases: 4. There are 15 residues in the CDR3. Germline V gives CDR1 SGHNT, CDR2 YYREEE (reference sequence). Here the CDR3 reads CASSLDSGRSYEQYF. The CDR3, as DNA: TGTGCCAGCAGCTTGGATAGCGGGCGATCCTACGAGCAGTACTTC.

This sequence joins TRBV7-6 and TRBJ1-4, with 7 bases aligning to TRBD1. With V trimmed by 5 bases and J by 8 bases, 8 bases remained unmatched. This CDR3 has 14 amino acids. Germline assignment: CDR1 SGHVS and CDR2 FNYEAQ. The CDR3 coding sequence is TGTGCCAGCAGCCCTAGACAGGGAAACGAAAAACTGTTTTTT. Translation: CASSPRQGNEKLFF.

V is TRBV7-2 and J is TRBJ2-1; TRBD2 matches at 9 bases. V trimming: 4 bases; J trimming: 8 bases; junction bases outside the gene matches: 15. The V gene's germline CDR1 is SGHTA and CDR2 FQGNSA. The CDR3 consists of 17 residues. CDR3 in DNA: TGTGCCAGCAGCTCCCTGGGTGGGGGCGGGAGGGCCCATGAGCAGTTCTTC. Translated: CASSSLGGGGRAHEQFF.

Here the CDR3 DNA reads TGTGCCAGTAGTATAGTCGGTCTAGCGGGAGAAGGGCACTCCTACAATGAGCAGTTCTTC. Its protein is CASSIVGLAGEGHSYNEQFF. The chain joins TRBV19 to TRBJ2-1; 10 bases line up with TRBD2. This CDR3 is built from 20 residues. The trim removed 1 base at V and 0 bases at J, leaving 12 bases unmatched. Looked up from germline, CDR1 is LNHDA and CDR2 is SQIVND (reference sequence).